This T cell receptor (beta chain) comes out of a study of cytomegalovirus exposure and HLA in healthy donors. Study outcomes and limitations: A list of roughly 160 TCR beta chains associated with cytomegalovirus was given. Reports indicate that TCR beta sequences accurately predicted the HLA-A and HLA-B alleles of most subjects. In a later analysis, HLA-associated TCR beta chains were more clonally expanded than equally common others.

As regards this clone: Its antigen is undetermined.

A multiplex PCR was run with 60 Vbeta primers and 13 Jbeta primers. Assay used: immunoSEQ multiplex PCR; TCRdb lists only in-frame clones, some missing. The data hold under 150,000 clones, with roughly four fifths observed a single time. The specimen was PBMCs. The origin of this receptor is a girl aged 2 to 10 in good health and CMV-seronegative.

The CDR3 DNA follows: TGTGCCAGCAGTGCGCCGGGACGGGGGAGGGTGAACACTGAAGCTTTCTTT. Translated, it gives CASSAPGRGRVNTEAFF. The chain uses TRBV6-1 and TRBJ1-1; D perhaps matches TRBD1 (5 bases). The germline gives CDR1 MNHNS, CDR2 SASEGT. V was shortened by 4 bases and J by 0 bases, with 18 bases between the two germline ends. The CDR3 runs 17 residues.